The rows below give T cell receptor beta chains drawn from one sample of a study of cytomegalovirus exposure and HLA in healthy donors. Profiling relied on immunoSEQ multiplex PCR, and the TCRdb table lists in-frame clones only, not all of them. Found here are roughly 80,000 clones, around 70% of them singletons; the top ten hold 16%. What was sequenced was PBMCs. These receptors were taken from a woman in her thirties or forties in good health and CMV-seropositive. Both conserved end residues are part of each CDR3. A D gene is named only where the DNA matches it firmly. The size field is filled for only some rows; it gives once, few, many or a size class.

TRBV6-5,TRBD1,TRBJ2-1,-,CASRRQGPHNEQFF,TGTGCCAGCAGACGACAGGGACCCCACAATGAGCAGTTCTTC
TRBV6-5,-,TRBJ2-1,-,CASSYATGNEQFF,TGTGCCAGCAGTTATGCCACGGGGAATGAGCAGTTCTTC
TRBV20-1,-,TRBJ1-1,few,CSETGNTEAFF,TGCAGTGAGACGGGGAACACTGAAGCTTTCTTT
TRBV30,-,TRBJ1-2,-,CAWSVLAGGYTF,TGTGCCTGGAGTGTACTCGCGGGAGGCTACACCTTC
TRBV7-2,-,TRBJ1-1,-,CASSTQTQGLNTEAFF,TGTGCCAGCAGCACACAAACACAGGGCCTGAACACTGAAGCTTTCTTT
TRBV4-3,TRBD2,TRBJ2-1,few,CASSQQRTSGYEQFF,TGCGCCAGCAGCCAACAACGGACTAGCGGTTATGAGCAGTTCTTC
TRBV19,TRBD1,TRBJ1-2,-,CASSKQGAGYGYTF,TGTGCCAGTAGTAAACAGGGGGCGGGCTATGGCTACACCTTC
TRBV9,-,TRBJ1-1,-,CASSVGRMNTEAFF,TGTGCCAGCAGCGTAGGCAGGATGAACACTGAAGCTTTCTTT
TRBV7-9,-,TRBJ1-4,-,CASSPSGRATNEKLFF,TGTGCCAGCAGCCCCAGCGGCAGAGCAACTAATGAAAAACTGTTTTTT
TRBV28,TRBD1,TRBJ1-2,-,CASRIRTGRANYGYTF,TGTGCCAGCAGGATCCGGACAGGGAGAGCTAACTATGGCTACACCTTC
TRBV7-8,-,TRBJ2-5,-,CASSPTARGHRTQYF,TGTGCCAGCAGCCCGACCGCCAGGGGCCATCGGACCCAGTACTTC
TRBV6-1,-,TRBJ2-5,few,CASSDEGPPKETQYF,TGTGCCAGCAGTGATGAGGGCCCACCGAAGGAGACCCAGTACTTC
TRBV5-1,-,TRBJ2-5,once,CASSLAGLETQYF,TGCGCCAGCAGCTTGGCCGGGTTGGAGACCCAGTACTTC
TRBV7-2,TRBD2,TRBJ2-1,-,CASSSPGGPYNEQFF,TGTGCCAGCAGCTCCCCGGGAGGTCCCTACAATGAGCAGTTCTTC
TRBV29-1,-,TRBJ1-2,few,CSVETGYYPGGYTF,TGCAGCGTTGAAACAGGGTATTATCCGGGTGGCTACACCTTC
TRBV30,-,TRBJ1-1,once,CAWAQTTNTEAFF,TGTGCCTGGGCCCAGACAACGAACACTGAAGCTTTCTTT
TRBV5-1,TRBD1,TRBJ1-3,-,CASSLRTGAGNTIYF,TGCGCCAGCAGCTTGAGGACAGGGGCTGGAAACACCATATATTTT
TRBV9,-,TRBJ1-5,few,CASSVGGQGQPQHF,TGTGCCAGCAGCGTAGGCGGGCAAGGACAGCCCCAGCATTTT
TRBV5-1,-,TRBJ1-5,few,CASSLGGEYFGPQHF,TGCGCCAGCAGCTTAGGGGGGGAGTACTTTGGGCCCCAGCATTTT
TRBV4-3,-,TRBJ1-2,-,CASSQEAGYGYTF,TGCGCCAGCAGCCAAGAAGCCGGTTACGGCTACACCTTC
TRBV30,-,TRBJ2-3,-,CAWSSPRRHITDTQYF,TGTGCCTGGAGTTCCCCCCGGAGGCATATCACAGATACGCAGTATTTT
TRBV27,TRBD1,TRBJ1-5,-,CASTADRAYSNQPQHF,TGTGCCAGCACTGCGGACAGGGCCTATAGCAATCAGCCCCAGCATTTT
TRBV28,-,TRBJ2-7,-,CASSLSGSSYEQYF,TGTGCCAGCAGTTTATCGGGGAGTTCTTACGAGCAGTACTTC
TRBV6-6,-,TRBJ1-1,-,CASSYPDRTNTEAFF,TGTGCCAGCAGTTATCCCGACAGAACGAACACTGAAGCTTTCTTT
TRBV5-4,-,TRBJ1-1,-,CASSLKLDSPLNTEAFF,TGTGCCAGCAGCCTGAAATTAGACAGCCCCTTGAACACTGAAGCTTTCTTT
TRBV29-1,-,TRBJ1-2,-,CSVDNNGYTF,TGCAGCGTTGATAACAATGGCTACACCTTC
TRBV19,-,TRBJ1-1,-,CASISGVRGAFF,TGTGCCAGTATATCCGGGGTGCGAGGGGCTTTCTTT
TRBV2,-,TRBJ1-1,-,CASSDEGSEAFF,TGTGCCAGCAGTGATGAGGGCTCGGAAGCTTTCTTT